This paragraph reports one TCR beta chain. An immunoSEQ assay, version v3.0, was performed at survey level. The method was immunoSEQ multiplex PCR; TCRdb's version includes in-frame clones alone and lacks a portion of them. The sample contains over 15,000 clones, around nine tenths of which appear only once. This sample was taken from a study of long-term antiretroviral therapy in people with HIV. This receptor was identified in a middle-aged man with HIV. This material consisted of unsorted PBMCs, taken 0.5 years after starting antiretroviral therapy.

In nucleotides, the CDR3 is TGTGCCAGCAGCCCTACCCCGAGCGGGAGAGGATACGAGCAGTACTTC. It codes for CASSPTPSGRGYEQYF. The chain combines TRBV7-6 with TRBJ2-7, with TRBD2 matching over 8 bases. Trimming took 5 bases from V and 4 from J; bases not matched to a gene: 13. There are 16 residues in the CDR3. CDR1 and CDR2 (germline): SGHVS, FNYEAQ.